The rows below give T cell receptor beta chains drawn from one sample of a study of T cell repertoires in cytomegalovirus infection. TCRdb reanalysed the reads using MiXCR and keeps one entry per CDR3 protein. The table lists around 530,000 distinct CDR3 sequences, 26% of them singletons. Sequences were obtained from PBMCs. These receptors came from a human donor in good health (CMV status not recorded). Some clones in this sample may be carry-over from other donors' samples. CDR3s include the opening cysteine and the closing phenylalanine or tryptophan. The D gene is left open where the match is weak. Only part of the rows carry a size: once, few, many, or a class if the clone is expanded.

length	size	J	V	D	DNA	CDR3
14	NA	TRBJ1-5	TRBV2	TRBD1	TGTGCCAGCAATCCGGGACAGGGTTCCCAGCCCCAGCATTTT	CASNPGQGSQPQHF
13	NA	TRBJ1-1	TRBV5-1	NA	TGCGCCAGCCTACAGGACGTGAACACTGAAGCTTTCTTT	CASLQDVNTEAFF
14	few	TRBJ2-2	TRBV6-1	TRBD1	TGTGCCAGCAGGGCCTTGACAGGGGCCGGGGAGCTGTTTTTT	CASRALTGAGELFF
14	few	TRBJ2-7	TRBV7-2	NA	TGTGCCAGCAGCTTAGGGGTACAGGGCTACGAGCAGTACTTC	CASSLGVQGYEQYF
16	many	TRBJ2-3	TRBV11-3	NA	TGTGCCAGCAGCTTAGAGTCTCGTCTGGCCGCAGATACGCAGTATTTT	CASSLESRLAADTQYF
13	NA	TRBJ1-5	TRBV28	NA	TGTGCCAGCAGTTGGGAGGGGAGTCAGCCCCAGCATTTT	CASSWEGSQPQHF
15	few	TRBJ1-6	TRBV11-2	NA	TGTGCCAGCAGCCCCTGGAGCTCCTATAATTCACCCCTCCACTTT	CASSPWSSYNSPLHF
14	NA	TRBJ2-7	TRBV10-3	NA	TGTGCCATCAGTGTCACACATGGGGGTTACGAGCAGTACTTC	CAISVTHGGYEQYF
15	few	TRBJ2-3	TRBV20-1	TRBD2	TGCAGTGCTATACTAGCGCGTACTAGCACAGATACGCAGTATTTT	CSAILARTSTDTQYF
14	NA	TRBJ2-3	TRBV27	TRBD2	TGTGCCAGCAAGAGCGGGCGGGAGTTAGATACGCAGTATTTT	CASKSGRELDTQYF
15	many	TRBJ2-2	TRBV7-2	NA	TGTGCCAGCAGCTTAGTCCGGGGCCACACCGGGGAGCTGTTTTTT	CASSLVRGHTGELFF
15	many	TRBJ2-1	TRBV7-2	NA	TGTGCCAGCAGCTCAGAGGGGGGTTTCGGCAATGAGCAGTTCTTC	CASSSEGGFGNEQFF
14	NA	TRBJ1-6	TRBV20-1	TRBD1	TGCAGTGCAGTGACCGGGACAGGGGGTTCACCCCTCCACTTT	CSAVTGTGGSPLHF
14	NA	TRBJ2-5	TRBV4-1	TRBD2	TGCGCCAGCAGCCAAGATCTAGCGGCGGAGACCCAGTACTTC	CASSQDLAAETQYF
14	NA	TRBJ1-4	TRBV6-5	NA	TGTGCCAGCAGCTCCGTGGCCACTAATGAAAAACTGTTTTTT	CASSSVATNEKLFF
16	NA	TRBJ1-5	TRBV28	NA	TGTGCCAGCAGTTCCGCAGGGGAGGGGGGTAATCAGCCCCAGCATTTT	CASSSAGEGGNQPQHF
14	few	TRBJ2-2	TRBV7-2	NA	TGTGCCAGCAGCTATGACCGTGGTGCCGGGGAGCTGTTTTTT	CASSYDRGAGELFF
15	NA	TRBJ2-3	TRBV6-2/TRBV6-3	TRBD2	TGTGCCAGCCTGGGGACTAGCGGGAGAACAGATACGCAGTATTTT	CASLGTSGRTDTQYF
13	few	TRBJ2-1	TRBV7-9	NA	TGTGCCAGCAGCTTAGCGGGAGCGTCTGAGCAGTTCTTC	CASSLAGASEQFF
16	NA	TRBJ2-1	TRBV4-3	TRBD2	TGCGCCAGCAGCCAAGATCGAATAGCGGGACTTAATGAGCAGTTCTTC	CASSQDRIAGLNEQFF